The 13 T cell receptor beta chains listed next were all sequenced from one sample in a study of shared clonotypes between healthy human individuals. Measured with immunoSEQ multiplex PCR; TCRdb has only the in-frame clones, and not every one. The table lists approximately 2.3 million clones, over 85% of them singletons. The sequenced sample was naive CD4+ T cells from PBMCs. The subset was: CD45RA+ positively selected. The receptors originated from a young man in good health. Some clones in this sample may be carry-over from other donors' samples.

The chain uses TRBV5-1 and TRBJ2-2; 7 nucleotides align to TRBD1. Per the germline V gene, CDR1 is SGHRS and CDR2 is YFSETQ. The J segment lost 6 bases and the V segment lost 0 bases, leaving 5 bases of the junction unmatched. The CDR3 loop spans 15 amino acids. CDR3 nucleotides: TGCGCCAGCAGCTTGGATCTAGGGGGCTCCGGGGAGCTGTTTTTT. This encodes CASSLDLGGSGELFF. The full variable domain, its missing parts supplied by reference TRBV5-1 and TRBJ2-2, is KAGVTQTPRYLIKTRGQQVTLSCSPISGHRSVSWYQQTPGQGLQFLFEYFSETQRNKGNFPGRFSGRQFSNSRSEMNVSTLELGDSALYLCASSLDLGGSGELFFGEGSRLTVL.

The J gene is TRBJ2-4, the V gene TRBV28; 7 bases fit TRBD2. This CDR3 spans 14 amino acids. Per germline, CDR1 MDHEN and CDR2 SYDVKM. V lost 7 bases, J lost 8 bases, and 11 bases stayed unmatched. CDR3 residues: CASTPLGGMDIQYF. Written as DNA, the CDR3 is TGTGCCAGCACCCCCCTGGGGGGGATGGACATTCAGTACTTC.

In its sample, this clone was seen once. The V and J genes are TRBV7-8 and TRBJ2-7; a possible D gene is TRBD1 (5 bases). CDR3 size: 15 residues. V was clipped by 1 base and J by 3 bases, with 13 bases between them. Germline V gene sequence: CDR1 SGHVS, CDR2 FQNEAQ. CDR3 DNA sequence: TGTGCCAGCAGCTTAGTAAGGGGTCTAAGCTACGAGCAGTACTTC. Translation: CASSLVRGLSYEQYF.

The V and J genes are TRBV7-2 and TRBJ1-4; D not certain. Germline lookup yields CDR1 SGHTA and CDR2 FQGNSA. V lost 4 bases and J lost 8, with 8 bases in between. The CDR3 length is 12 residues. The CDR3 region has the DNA TGTGCCAGCAGCTCTAATTCGGAAAAACTGTTTTTT. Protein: CASSSNSEKLFF.

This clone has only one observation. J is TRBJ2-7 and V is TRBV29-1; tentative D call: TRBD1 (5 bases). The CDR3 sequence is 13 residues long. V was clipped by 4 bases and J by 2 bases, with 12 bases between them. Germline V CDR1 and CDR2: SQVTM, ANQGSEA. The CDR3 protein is CSVVSDRTYEQYF. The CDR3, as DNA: TGCAGCGTTGTATCAGACAGAACCTACGAGCAGTACTTC.

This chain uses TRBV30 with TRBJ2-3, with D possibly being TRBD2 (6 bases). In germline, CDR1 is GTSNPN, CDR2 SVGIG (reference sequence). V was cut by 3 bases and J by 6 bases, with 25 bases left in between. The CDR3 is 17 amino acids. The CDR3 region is CAWRRSRRANSSDTQYF. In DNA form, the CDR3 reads TGTGCCTGGAGGAGGAGTAGGAGGGCCAACTCTTCCGATACGCAGTATTTT. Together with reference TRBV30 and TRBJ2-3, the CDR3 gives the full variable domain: SQTIHQWPATLVQPVGSPLSLECTVEGTSNPNLYWYRQAAGRGLQLLFYSVGIGQISSEVPQNLSASRPQDRQFILSSKKLLLSDSGFYLCAWRRSRRANSSDTQYFGPGTRLTVL.

Here the CDR3 DNA reads TGTGCCAGCAGTGATTCCACGGGACTAGCCAAAAACATTCAGTACTTC. It specifies CASSDSTGLAKNIQYF. V and J are TRBV25-1 and TRBJ2-4, with D possibly being TRBD2 (6 bases). Trimming stripped 3 bases from V and 0 bases from J, with 12 bases between. Germline V gives CDR1 MGHDK, CDR2 SYGVNS. This CDR3 has 16 residues.

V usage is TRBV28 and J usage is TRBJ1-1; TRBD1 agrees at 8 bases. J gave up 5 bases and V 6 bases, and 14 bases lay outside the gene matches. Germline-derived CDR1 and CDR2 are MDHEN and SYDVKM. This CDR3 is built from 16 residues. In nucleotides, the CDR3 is TGTGCCAGCAGGGAGGACAGGGTCAGTAAGCGGACTGAAGCTTTCTTT. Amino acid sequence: CASREDRVSKRTEAFF.

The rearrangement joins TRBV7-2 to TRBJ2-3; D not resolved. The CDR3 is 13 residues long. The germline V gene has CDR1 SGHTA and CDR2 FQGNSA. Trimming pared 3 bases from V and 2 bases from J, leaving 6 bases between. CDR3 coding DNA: TGTGCCAGCAGCTTTCCGGCCACAGATACGCAGTATTTT. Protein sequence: CASSFPATDTQYF.

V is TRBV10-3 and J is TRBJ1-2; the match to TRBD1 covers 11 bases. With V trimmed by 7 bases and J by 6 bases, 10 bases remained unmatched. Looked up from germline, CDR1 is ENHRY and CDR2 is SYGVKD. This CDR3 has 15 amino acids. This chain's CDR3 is CAITTRDRGMDGYTF. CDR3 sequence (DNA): TGTGCCATCACTACCAGGGACAGGGGGATGGATGGCTACACCTTC.

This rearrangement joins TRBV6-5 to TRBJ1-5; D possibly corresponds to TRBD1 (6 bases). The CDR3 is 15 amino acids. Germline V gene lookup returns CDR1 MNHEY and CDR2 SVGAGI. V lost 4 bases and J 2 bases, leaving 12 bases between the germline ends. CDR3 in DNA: TGTGCCAGCAGTTCCCAGGGGATTGGCAATCAGCCCCAGCATTTT. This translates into CASSSQGIGNQPQHF.

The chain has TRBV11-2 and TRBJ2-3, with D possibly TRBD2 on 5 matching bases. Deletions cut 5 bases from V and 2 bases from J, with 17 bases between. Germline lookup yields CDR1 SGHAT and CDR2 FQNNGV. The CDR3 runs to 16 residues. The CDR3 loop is CASSPPGSRLTDTQYF. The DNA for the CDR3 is TGTGCCAGCAGCCCCCCGGGGAGCCGCCTCACAGATACGCAGTATTTT.

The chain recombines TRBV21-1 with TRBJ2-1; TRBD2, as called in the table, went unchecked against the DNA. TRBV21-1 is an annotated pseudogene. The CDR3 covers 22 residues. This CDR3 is CASSKVGLAGGPSLRSYNEQFF. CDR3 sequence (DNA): TGTGCCAGCAGCAAAGTTGGGCTAGCGGGAGGACCGTCCCTACGCTCCTACAATGAGCAGTTCTTC.